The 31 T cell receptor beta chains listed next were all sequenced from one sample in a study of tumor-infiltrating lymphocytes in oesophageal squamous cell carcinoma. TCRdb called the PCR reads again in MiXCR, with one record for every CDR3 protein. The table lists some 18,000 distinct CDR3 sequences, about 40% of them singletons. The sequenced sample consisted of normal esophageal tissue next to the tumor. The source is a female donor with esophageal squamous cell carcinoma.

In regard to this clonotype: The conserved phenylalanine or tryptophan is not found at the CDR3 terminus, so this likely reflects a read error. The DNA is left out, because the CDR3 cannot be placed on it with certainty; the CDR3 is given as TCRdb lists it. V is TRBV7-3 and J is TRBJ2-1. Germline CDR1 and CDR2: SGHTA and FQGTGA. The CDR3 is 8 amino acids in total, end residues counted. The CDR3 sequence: CASSLISS.

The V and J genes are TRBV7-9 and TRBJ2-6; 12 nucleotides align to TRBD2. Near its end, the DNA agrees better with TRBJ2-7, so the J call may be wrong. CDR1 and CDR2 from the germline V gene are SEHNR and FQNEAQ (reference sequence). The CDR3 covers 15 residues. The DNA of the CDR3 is TGTGCCAGCAGCTTACTAGCGGGAGGGCCTAATGAGCAGTACTTC. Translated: CASSLLAGGPNEQYF.

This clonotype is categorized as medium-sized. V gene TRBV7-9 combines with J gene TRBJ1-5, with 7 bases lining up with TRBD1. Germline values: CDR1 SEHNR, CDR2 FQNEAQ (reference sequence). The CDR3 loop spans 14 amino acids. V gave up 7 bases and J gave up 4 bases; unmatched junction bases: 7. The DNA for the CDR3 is TGTGCCAGCACAAGGGGGCAGGGGAATCAGCCCCAGCATTTT. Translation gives CASTRGQGNQPQHF.

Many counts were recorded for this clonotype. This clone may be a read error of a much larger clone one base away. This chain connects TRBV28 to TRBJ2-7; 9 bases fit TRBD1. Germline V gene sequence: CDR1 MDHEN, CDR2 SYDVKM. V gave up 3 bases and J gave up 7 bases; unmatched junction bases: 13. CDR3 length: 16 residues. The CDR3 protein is CASSLLGQGGRNEQYF. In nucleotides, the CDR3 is TGTGCCAGCAGTTTGTTGGGACAGGGAGGTCGGAATGAGCAGTACTTC.

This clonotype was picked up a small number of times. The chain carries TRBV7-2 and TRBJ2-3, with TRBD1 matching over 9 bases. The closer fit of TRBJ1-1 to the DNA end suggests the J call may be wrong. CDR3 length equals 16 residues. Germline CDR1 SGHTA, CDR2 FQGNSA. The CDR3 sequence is CASSLPGTGKNTEAFF. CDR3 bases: TGTGCCAGCAGCTTACCCGGGACAGGGAAGAACACTGAAGCTTTCTTT.

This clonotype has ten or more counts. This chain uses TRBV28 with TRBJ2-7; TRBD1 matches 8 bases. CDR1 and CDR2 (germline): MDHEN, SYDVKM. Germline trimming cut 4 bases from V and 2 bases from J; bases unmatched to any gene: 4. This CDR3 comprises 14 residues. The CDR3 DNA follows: TGTGCCAGCAGTTCTCCGGGACAGGCCTACGAGCAGTACTTC. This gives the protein CASSSPGQAYEQYF. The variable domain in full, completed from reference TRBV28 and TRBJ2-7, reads DVKVTQSSRYLVKRTGEKVFLECVQDMDHENMFWYRQDPGLGLRLIYFSYDVKMKEKGDIPEGYSVSREKKERFSLILESASTNQTSMYLCASSSPGQAYEQYFGPGTRLTVT.

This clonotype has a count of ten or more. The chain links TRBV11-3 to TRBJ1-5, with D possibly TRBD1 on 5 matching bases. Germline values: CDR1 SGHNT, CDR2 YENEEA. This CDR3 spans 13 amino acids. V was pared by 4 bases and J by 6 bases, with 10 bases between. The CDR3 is CASSSGPGQPQHF. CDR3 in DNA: TGTGCCAGCAGCTCGGGACCAGGTCAGCCCCAGCATTTT.

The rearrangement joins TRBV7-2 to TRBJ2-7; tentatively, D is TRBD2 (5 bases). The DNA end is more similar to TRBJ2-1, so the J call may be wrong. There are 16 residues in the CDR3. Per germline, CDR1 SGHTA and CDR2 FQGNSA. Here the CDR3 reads CASTQKVGVGYNEQFF. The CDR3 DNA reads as TGTGCCAGCACCCAAAAGGTGGGAGTCGGCTACAATGAGCAGTTCTTC.

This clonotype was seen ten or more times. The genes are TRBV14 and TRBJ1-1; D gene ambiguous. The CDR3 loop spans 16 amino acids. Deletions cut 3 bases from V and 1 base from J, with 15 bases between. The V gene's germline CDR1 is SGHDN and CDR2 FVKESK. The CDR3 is CASSQGLGLGNTEAFF. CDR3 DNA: TGTGCCAGCAGCCAGGGGTTAGGGCTAGGGAACACTGAAGCTTTCTTT.

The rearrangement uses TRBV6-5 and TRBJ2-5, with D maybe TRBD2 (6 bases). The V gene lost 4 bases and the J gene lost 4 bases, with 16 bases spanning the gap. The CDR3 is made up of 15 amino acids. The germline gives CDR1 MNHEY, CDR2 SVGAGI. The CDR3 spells CASSSVAGAGETQYF. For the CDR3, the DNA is TGTGCCAGCAGTTCCGTGGCCGGAGCGGGAGAGACCCAGTACTTC.

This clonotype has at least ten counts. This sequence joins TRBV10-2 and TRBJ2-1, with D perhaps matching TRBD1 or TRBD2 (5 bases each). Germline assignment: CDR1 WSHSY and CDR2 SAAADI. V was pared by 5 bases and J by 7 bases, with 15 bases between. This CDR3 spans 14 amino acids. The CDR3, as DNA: TGCGCCAGCAGTCGGGACCCCAGGAGGAATGAGCAGTTCTTC. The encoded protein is CASSRDPRRNEQFF.

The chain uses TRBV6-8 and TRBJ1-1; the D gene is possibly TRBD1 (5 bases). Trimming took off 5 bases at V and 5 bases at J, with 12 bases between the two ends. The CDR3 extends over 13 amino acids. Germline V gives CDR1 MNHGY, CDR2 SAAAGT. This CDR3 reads CASSAGVDTEAFF. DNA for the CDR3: TGTGCCAGCAGTGCGGGGGTTGATACTGAAGCTTTCTTT.

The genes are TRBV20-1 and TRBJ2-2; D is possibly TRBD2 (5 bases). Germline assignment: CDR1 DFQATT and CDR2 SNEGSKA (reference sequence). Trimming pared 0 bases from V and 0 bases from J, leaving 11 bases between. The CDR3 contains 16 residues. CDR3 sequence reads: CSARDLRAANTGELFF. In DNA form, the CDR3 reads TGCAGTGCTAGAGATCTTCGAGCGGCGAACACCGGGGAGCTGTTTTTT.

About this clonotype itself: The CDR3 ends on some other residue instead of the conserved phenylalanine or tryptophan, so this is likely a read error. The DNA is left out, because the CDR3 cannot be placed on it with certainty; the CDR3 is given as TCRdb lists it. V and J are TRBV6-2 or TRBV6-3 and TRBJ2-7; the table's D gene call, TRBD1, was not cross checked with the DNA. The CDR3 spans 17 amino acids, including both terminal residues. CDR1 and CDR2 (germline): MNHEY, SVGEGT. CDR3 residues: CASSEFSFSNQPQHFGN.

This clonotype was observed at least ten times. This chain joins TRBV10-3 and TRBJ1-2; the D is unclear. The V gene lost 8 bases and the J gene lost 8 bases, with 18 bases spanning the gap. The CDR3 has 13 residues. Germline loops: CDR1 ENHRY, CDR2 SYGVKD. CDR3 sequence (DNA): TGTGCCATCCGGAGCGGTGATGCTATAGGCTACACCTTC. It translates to CAIRSGDAIGYTF.

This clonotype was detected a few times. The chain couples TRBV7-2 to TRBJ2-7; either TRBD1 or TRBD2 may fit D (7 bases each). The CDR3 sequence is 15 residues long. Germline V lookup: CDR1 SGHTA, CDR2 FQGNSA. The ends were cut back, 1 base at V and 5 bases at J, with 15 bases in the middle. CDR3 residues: CASSLVSRGGHEQYF. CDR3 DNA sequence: TGTGCCAGCAGCTTAGTCTCCAGGGGGGGACACGAGCAGTACTTC.

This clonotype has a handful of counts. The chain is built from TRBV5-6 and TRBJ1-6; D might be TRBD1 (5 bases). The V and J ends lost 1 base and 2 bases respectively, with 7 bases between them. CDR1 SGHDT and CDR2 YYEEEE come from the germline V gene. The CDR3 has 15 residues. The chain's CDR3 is CASSLTGTYNSPLHF. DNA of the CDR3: TGTGCCAGCAGCTTGACAGGCACCTATAATTCACCCCTCCACTTT.

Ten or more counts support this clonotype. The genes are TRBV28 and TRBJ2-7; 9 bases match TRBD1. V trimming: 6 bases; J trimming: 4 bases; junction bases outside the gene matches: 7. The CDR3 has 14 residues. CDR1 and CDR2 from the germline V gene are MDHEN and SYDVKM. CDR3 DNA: TGTGCCAGCAGGGGCTCGACAGGGGGATACGAGCAGTACTTC. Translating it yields CASRGSTGGYEQYF.

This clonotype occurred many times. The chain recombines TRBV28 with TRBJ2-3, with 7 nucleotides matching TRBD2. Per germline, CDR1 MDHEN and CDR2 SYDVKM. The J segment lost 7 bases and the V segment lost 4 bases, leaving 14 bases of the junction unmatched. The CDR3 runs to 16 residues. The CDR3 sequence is CASSSPGMGGPNTQYF. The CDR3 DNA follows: TGTGCCAGCAGTTCCCCGGGGATGGGAGGGCCAAATACGCAGTATTTT.

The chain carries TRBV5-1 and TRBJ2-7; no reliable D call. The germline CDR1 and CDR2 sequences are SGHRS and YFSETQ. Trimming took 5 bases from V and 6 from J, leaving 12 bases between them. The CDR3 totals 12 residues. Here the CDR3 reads CASRRESAEQYF. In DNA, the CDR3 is TGCGCCAGCAGAAGAGAATCGGCCGAGCAGTACTTC.

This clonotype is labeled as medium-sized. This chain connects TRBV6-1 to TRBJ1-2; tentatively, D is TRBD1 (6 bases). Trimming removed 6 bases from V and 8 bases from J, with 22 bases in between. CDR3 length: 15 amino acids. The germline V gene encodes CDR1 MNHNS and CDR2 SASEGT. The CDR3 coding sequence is TGTGCCAGCAGAGAGAGGTCGACAGGATCTTGGGGCTACACCTTC. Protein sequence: CASRERSTGSWGYTF.

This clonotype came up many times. The CDR3 reads CASSLNGAWTEAFF. The DNA for the CDR3 is TGTGCCAGCAGTTTAAATGGGGCTTGGACTGAAGCTTTCTTT. The J gene is TRBJ1-1, the V gene TRBV28, with a weak D call TRBD1 (5 bases). V was pared by 2 bases and J by 5 bases, with 12 bases between. Germline V gene lookup returns CDR1 MDHEN and CDR2 SYDVKM. The CDR3 has 14 amino acids.

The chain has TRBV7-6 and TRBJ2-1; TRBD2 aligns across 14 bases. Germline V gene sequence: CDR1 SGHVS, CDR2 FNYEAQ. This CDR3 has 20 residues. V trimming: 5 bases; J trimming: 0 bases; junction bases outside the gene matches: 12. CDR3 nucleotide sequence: TGTGCCAGCAGCGGGGCACCGGGACTAGCGGGAGAGCTCTCCTACAATGAGCAGTTCTTC. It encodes CASSGAPGLAGELSYNEQFF.

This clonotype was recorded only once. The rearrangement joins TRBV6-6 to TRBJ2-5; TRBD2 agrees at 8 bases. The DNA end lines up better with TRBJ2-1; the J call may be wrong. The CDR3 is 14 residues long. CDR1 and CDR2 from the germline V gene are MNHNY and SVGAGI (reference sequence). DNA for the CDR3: TGTGCCAGCCATTTAGCGGGGAATACCATTAAGCAGTTCTTC. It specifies CASHLAGNTIKQFF.

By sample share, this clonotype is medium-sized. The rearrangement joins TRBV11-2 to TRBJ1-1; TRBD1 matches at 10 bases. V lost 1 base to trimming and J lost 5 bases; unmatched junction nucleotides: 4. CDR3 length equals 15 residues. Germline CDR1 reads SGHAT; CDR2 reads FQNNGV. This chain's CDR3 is CASSLGTGGRTEAFF. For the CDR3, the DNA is TGTGCCAGCAGCTTAGGGACAGGGGGTCGTACTGAAGCTTTCTTT.

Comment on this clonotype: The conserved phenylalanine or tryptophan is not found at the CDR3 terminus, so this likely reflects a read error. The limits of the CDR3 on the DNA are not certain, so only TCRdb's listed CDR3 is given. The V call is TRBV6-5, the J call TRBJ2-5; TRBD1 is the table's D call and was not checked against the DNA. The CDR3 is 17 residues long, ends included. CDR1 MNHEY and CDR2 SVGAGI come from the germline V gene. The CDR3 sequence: CASSEPGQGNSPLHFGN.

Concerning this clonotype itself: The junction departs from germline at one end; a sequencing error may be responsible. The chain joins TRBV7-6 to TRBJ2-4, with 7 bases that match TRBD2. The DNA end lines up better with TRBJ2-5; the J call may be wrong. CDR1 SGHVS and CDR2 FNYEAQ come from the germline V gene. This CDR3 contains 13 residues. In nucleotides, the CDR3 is TGTGCTAGCATGGTCCCCGGGGGGGAGACCCAGTACTTC. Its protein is CASMVPGGETQYF.

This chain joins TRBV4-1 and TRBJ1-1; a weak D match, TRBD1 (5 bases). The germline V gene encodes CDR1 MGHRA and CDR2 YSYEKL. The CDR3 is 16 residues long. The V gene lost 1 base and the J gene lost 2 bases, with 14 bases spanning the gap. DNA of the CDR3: TGCGCCAGCAGCCAAGGCCCTGGGGGAGGTAACACTGAAGCTTTCTTT. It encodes CASSQGPGGGNTEAFF.

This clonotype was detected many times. Here the CDR3 reads CASSFHRDRVDYEQYF. The CDR3 DNA sequence: TGTGCCAGCAGTTTCCACCGGGACAGGGTAGACTACGAGCAGTACTTC. J is TRBJ2-7 and V is TRBV27, with 9 bases identical to TRBD1. V shed 3 bases, J shed 3 bases, and the junction held 9 bases outside the gene matches. The CDR3 is made up of 16 amino acids. Germline V gene sequence: CDR1 MNHEY, CDR2 SMNVEV (reference sequence).

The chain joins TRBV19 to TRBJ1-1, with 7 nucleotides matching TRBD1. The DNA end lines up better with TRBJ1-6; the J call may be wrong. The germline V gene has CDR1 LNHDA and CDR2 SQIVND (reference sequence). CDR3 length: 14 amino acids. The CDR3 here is CASSDRVGNSPLHF. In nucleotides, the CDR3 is TGTGCCAGTAGCGACAGGGTAGGGAATTCACCCCTCCACTTT.

CDR3 bases: TGTGCCAGCAGAAGGAATAGCGGGATCAATCAAGAGACCCAGTACTTC. It is translated as CASRRNSGINQETQYF. The chain uses TRBV28 and TRBJ2-5, with 8 bases lining up with TRBD2. From germline, CDR1 is MDHEN and CDR2 SYDVKM. Losses at the gene ends were 6 bases for V and 2 bases for J; bases not matched to a gene: 11. The CDR3 is 16 amino acids.